A single sample gave rise to the 20 T cell receptor beta chains below, sequenced in a study of human T cells and chemical hapten exposure. As to time point: patch test 1, 2 weeks after DPC sensitization. The sample's treatment: therapeutic diphenylcyclopropenone sensitization with weekly scalp DPC. In TCRdb, the RACE reads were re-called with MiXCR into one record per CDR3 protein. The repertoire has about 100,000 distinct CDR3 sequences, 11% of them found once; the top ten carry roughly 3.5%. Sequencing used whole blood, obtained in connection with sensitization to the hapten diphenylcyclopropenone (DPC). The receptors come from a woman between 40 and 50 years old with alopecia areata. Some clones in this sample may be carry-over from other donors' samples.

The rearrangement joins TRBV9 to TRBJ2-5, with 7 bases fitting TRBD2. This CDR3 has 15 amino acids. V lost 1 base and J lost 0; bases outside the gene matches: 3. CDR1 and CDR2 (germline): SGDLS, YYNGEE. The DNA for the CDR3 is TGTGCCAGCAGCGTAAGCGGGGCCTACCAAGAGACCCAGTACTTC. Amino acids: CASSVSGAYQETQYF.

This clonotype was seen only a few times. V gene TRBV10-3 combines with J gene TRBJ2-6; TRBD1 matches 9 bases. Germline V gene sequence: CDR1 ENHRY, CDR2 SYGVKD. V shed 6 bases, J shed 0 bases, and the junction held 0 bases outside the gene matches. The CDR3 covers 15 residues. CDR3 coding DNA: TGTGCCATCAGGGGACAGGGCTCTGGGGCCAACGTCCTGACTTTC. It codes for CAIRGQGSGANVLTF.

Many counts were recorded for this clonotype. This chain joins TRBV19 and TRBJ1-5; TRBD1 matches at 8 bases. From germline, CDR1 is LNHDA and CDR2 SQIVND (reference sequence). The CDR3 sequence is 20 residues long. V trimming: 5 bases; J trimming: 1 base; junction bases outside the gene matches: 19. The CDR3 reads CASSSGSRDRSISSNQPQHF. Written as DNA, the CDR3 is TGTGCCAGTAGTTCAGGTAGCCGGGACAGGTCGATTAGCAGCAATCAGCCCCAGCATTTT.

This chain uses TRBV6-5 with TRBJ1-2, with 10 bases that match TRBD1. Germline V gene data show CDR1 as MNHEY and CDR2 as SVGAGI. The CDR3 runs to 16 residues. J lost 2 bases, V lost 4 bases, and 7 bases had no gene match. CDR3 loop: CASSSGTGVPNYGYTF. Here the CDR3 DNA reads TGTGCCAGCAGTTCCGGGACAGGGGTCCCAAACTATGGCTACACCTTC.

This chain joins TRBV30 and TRBJ1-1; D might be TRBD1 (6 bases). Germline loops: CDR1 GTSNPN, CDR2 SVGIG (reference sequence). The CDR3 totals 14 residues. Between the trimmed V and J ends, which lost 3 bases and 1 base, there was a span of 12 bases. CDR3 residues: CAWRAWGPNTEAFF. DNA for the CDR3: TGTGCCTGGAGGGCCTGGGGGCCGAACACTGAAGCTTTCTTT. The full variable domain, in which reference TRBV30 and TRBJ1-1 provide the parts outside the CDR3, is SQTIHQWPATLVQPVGSPLSLECTVEGTSNPNLYWYRQAAGRGLQLLFYSVGIGQISSEVPQNLSASRPQDRQFILSSKKLLLSDSGFYLCAWRAWGPNTEAFFGQGTRLTVV.

This clonotype was found a few times. This rearrangement joins TRBV28 to TRBJ1-5; D possibly corresponds to TRBD1 (5 bases). The V gene lost 5 bases and the J gene lost 2 bases, with 19 bases spanning the gap. CDR3 length: 17 amino acids. Germline loops: CDR1 MDHEN, CDR2 SYDVKM. The CDR3 region is CASSPRGGGLGNQPQHF. The DNA for the CDR3 is TGTGCCAGCAGTCCCCGGGGGGGAGGGCTTGGCAATCAGCCCCAGCATTTT.

The chain employs TRBV27 and TRBJ1-2, with unresolved D. The germline V gene has CDR1 MNHEY and CDR2 SMNVEV (reference sequence). CDR3 length equals 15 residues. Trimming left V 10 bases short and J 0 bases short, with 18 bases between. CDR3 sequence reads: CATSIAVGANYGYTF. The CDR3 DNA sequence: TGTGCCACCAGCATTGCCGTTGGAGCTAACTATGGCTACACCTTC.

Comment on this clonotype: A clone one base away is much larger, so this may be a read error. V usage is TRBV3-1 and J usage is TRBJ1-1; unclear D gene. CDR1 LGHDT and CDR2 YNNKEL come from the germline V gene (reference sequence). Trimming left V 7 bases short and J 1 base short, with 13 bases between. CDR3 size: 14 residues. The CDR3 region has the DNA TGTGCCAGCATCCTGGGCACAGCGAACACTGAAGCTTTCTTT. It encodes CASILGTANTEAFF. Filled out from reference TRBV3-1 and TRBJ1-1, the complete variable domain reads DTAVSQTPKYLVTQMGNDKSIKCEQNLGHDTMYWYKQDSKKFLKIMFSYNNKELIINETVPNRFSPKSPDKAHLNLHINSLELGDSAVYFCASILGTANTEAFFGQGTRLTVV.

This clonotype was picked up many times. J is TRBJ1-1 and V is TRBV12-3 or TRBV12-4, with a tentative D call TRBD1 (6 bases). CDR3 length: 15 amino acids. V was cut by 7 bases and J by 1 base, with 16 bases left in between. CDR3 sequence (DNA): TGTGCCAGCACCCAAAGGGGGGCGGGGAACACTGAAGCTTTCTTT. Its protein product is CASTQRGAGNTEAFF.

This clonotype showed up many times. This rearrangement joins TRBV5-4 to TRBJ2-2; 12 bases are shared with TRBD2. The CDR3 spans 17 residues. The V gene end was trimmed by 3 bases and the J gene end by 6 bases; junction bases not matched to a gene: 9. Per germline, CDR1 SGHNT and CDR2 YYREEE (reference sequence). The CDR3 DNA is TGTGCCAGCAGCTCCGAGACTAGCGGGAGAATATCCGGGGAGCTGTTTTTT. Its translation: CASSSETSGRISGELFF.

This clonotype has ten or more counts. The genes are TRBV3-1 and TRBJ2-7, with 12 bases fitting TRBD2. Germline V lookup: CDR1 LGHDT, CDR2 YNNKEL (reference sequence). Unmatched junction bases numbered 4, after V lost 4 bases and J lost 6 bases. CDR3 length equals 14 residues. CDR3 protein: CASSPGLAGFEQYF. The CDR3, as DNA: TGTGCCAGCAGCCCAGGACTAGCGGGATTCGAGCAGTACTTC.

This chain connects TRBV20-1 to TRBJ1-2; D remains ambiguous. Germline loops: CDR1 DFQATT, CDR2 SNEGSKA (reference sequence). There are 13 residues in the CDR3. Trimming left V 5 bases short and J 0 bases short, with 10 bases between. The CDR3 sequence: CSARPTANYGYTF. The CDR3 DNA sequence: TGCAGTGCTCGTCCGACCGCTAACTATGGCTACACCTTC.

This clonotype was seen a single time. One end of the junction fails to match germline, which may point to a read error. V is TRBV5-6 and J is TRBJ2-3, with 10 bases identical to TRBD2. Germline CDR1 SGHDT, CDR2 YYEEEE. The CDR3 is made up of 17 amino acids. The DNA for the CDR3 is TGTGCCAGCGGCTTGTATGTAGCGGGGGGCTCCACAGATACGCAGTATTTT. It specifies CASGLYVAGGSTDTQYF.

This clonotype was found a few times. The rearrangement joins TRBV4-3 to TRBJ2-1; 9 positions agree with TRBD1. From germline, CDR1 is LGHNA and CDR2 YSLEER. The CDR3 contains 15 residues. The V segment lost 1 base and the J segment 3 bases; nucleotides outside the gene matches: 1. CDR3 DNA: TGCGCCAGCAGCCAAGGGGGACAGGGCTACAATGAGCAGTTCTTC. It yields the protein CASSQGGQGYNEQFF.

The V gene is TRBV20-1, the J gene TRBJ1-1; D gene uncertain. Germline V lookup: CDR1 DFQATT, CDR2 SNEGSKA (reference sequence). The CDR3 length is 15 residues. Between the trimmed V and J ends, which lost 3 bases and 5 bases, there was a span of 19 bases. The CDR3 loop is CSARDPRMGETEAFF. CDR3 bases: TGCAGTGCTAGGGACCCTCGGATGGGTGAGACTGAAGCTTTCTTT.

The V gene is TRBV6-5, the J gene TRBJ1-6, with 8 bases fitting TRBD1. Germline CDR1 MNHEY, CDR2 SVGAGI. V lost 6 bases and J lost 7; bases outside the gene matches: 8. CDR3 length: 15 amino acids. The CDR3 spells CASRLQGALNSPLHF. DNA for the CDR3: TGTGCCAGCAGGCTTCAGGGGGCCCTGAATTCACCCCTCCACTTT.

This clonotype came up once. A much larger clone lies a single base off, so this may be a read error. The chain has TRBV7-2 and TRBJ1-1; D is ambiguous. From germline, CDR1 is SGHTA and CDR2 FQGNSA. Trimming stripped 2 bases from V and 0 bases from J, with 7 bases between. This CDR3 has 14 amino acids. CDR3 in DNA: TGTGCCAGCAGCTTACTGGGGATGAACACTGAAGCTTTCTTT. Translating gives CASSLLGMNTEAFF.

This clonotype was counted only a few times. The gene calls are TRBV30 and TRBJ1-5; the D gene is possibly TRBD1 (5 bases). V was clipped by 2 bases and J by 0 bases, with 11 bases between them. The CDR3 extends over 15 amino acids. Germline V gene lookup returns CDR1 GTSNPN and CDR2 SVGIG (reference sequence). The CDR3 DNA reads TGTGCCTGGAGTAGCAGGGCCCTTAGCAATCAGCCCCAGCATTTT. It is translated as CAWSSRALSNQPQHF.

This clonotype has a handful of counts. In nucleotides, the CDR3 is TGTGCCAGCAGCTTAGTAGCCAGGGGGCCGCTAGCGGATCAAGAGACCCAGTACTTC. Protein: CASSLVARGPLADQETQYF. The chain links TRBV11-2 to TRBJ2-5; D might be TRBD1 (8 bases). This CDR3 is 19 amino acids long. Germline CDR1 and CDR2: SGHAT and FQNNGV. Trimming took off 1 base at V and 2 bases at J, with 23 bases between the two ends.

V usage is TRBV20-1 and J usage is TRBJ2-1; 11 positions match TRBD2. This CDR3 is 13 amino acids long. Germline assignment: CDR1 DFQATT and CDR2 SNEGSKA (reference sequence). The V gene end was trimmed by 5 bases and the J gene end by 4 bases; junction bases not matched to a gene: 1. CDR3 residues: CSASSGGYNEQFF. The CDR3 DNA reads TGCAGTGCTTCTAGCGGGGGGTACAATGAGCAGTTCTTC.